The rows below give T cell receptor beta chains drawn from one sample of a study of radiotherapy plus CTLA-4 blockade in lung cancer. TCRdb's table, derived via immunoSEQ multiplex PCR, lists solely in-frame clones and lacks some. The sample lists tens of thousands of clones, about 78% occurring once. The sample was peripheral blood, taken from a patient treated with radiotherapy plus ipilimumab. The origin of the receptors is a human donor with non-small cell lung cancer who had a partial response to radiotherapy plus ipilimumab. Some clones in this sample may be carry-over from other donors' samples. Each CDR3 is given with its conserved first and last residue. The D gene is left open where the match is weak. Expanded clones are given a class, and other clones once, few, many or no size at all.

CDR3 protein,CDR3 DNA,V gene,D gene,J gene,clone size
CASSTRGGPATDTQYF,TGTGCCAGCAGCACTCGGGGGGGCCCTGCCACAGATACGCAGTATTTT,TRBV28,TRBD2,TRBJ2-3,.
CASSLDRGYYNEQFF,TGTGCCAGCAGCTTAGACAGGGGCTACTACAATGAGCAGTTCTTC,TRBV11-2,.,TRBJ2-1,.
CAWSVRDAQPQHF,TGTGCCTGGAGTGTACGGGATGCTCAGCCCCAGCATTTT,TRBV30,.,TRBJ1-5,once
CASSQGVNTRVNYGYTF,TGTGCCAGCAGCCAAGGGGTTAACACGCGGGTAAACTATGGCTACACCTTC,TRBV4-2,.,TRBJ1-2,.
CASSEVLREPQHF,TGTGCCAGTAGTGAAGTCCTGAGGGAGCCCCAGCATTTT,TRBV19,.,TRBJ1-5,few
CSVASWVGREQYF,TGCAGCGTCGCCTCCTGGGTGGGGCGCGAGCAGTACTTC,TRBV29-1,.,TRBJ2-7,few
CASSFTGRVKGGYTF,TGTGCCAGCAGTTTTACCGGCAGGGTCAAAGGGGGCTACACCTTC,TRBV27,.,TRBJ1-2,.
CASTRQASYGYTF,TGTGCCAGCACCCGACAGGCATCCTATGGCTACACCTTC,TRBV7-2,.,TRBJ1-2,.
CAWSGETGGLEETQYF,TGTGCCTGGAGTGGAGAGACAGGGGGGCTGGAAGAGACCCAGTACTTC,TRBV30,TRBD1,TRBJ2-5,.
CASSGGRDTQYF,TGTGCCAGTAGCGGGGGGCGGGATACGCAGTATTTT,TRBV6-5,TRBD2,TRBJ2-3,.
CASSIADGYTF,TGTGCCAGTAGTATCGCGGATGGCTACACCTTC,TRBV19,.,TRBJ1-2,.
CASSSSRGSYEQYF,TGTGCCAGCAGCTCCTCCAGGGGGAGCTACGAGCAGTACTTC,TRBV13,TRBD1,TRBJ2-7,.
CASSRTGRRNEQYF,TGCGCCAGCAGTCGGACAGGGCGGAGGAACGAGCAGTACTTC,TRBV10-2,TRBD1,TRBJ2-7,.
CASGWTRQTQETQYF,TGTGCCAGCGGCTGGACGAGACAGACTCAAGAGACCCAGTACTTC,TRBV2,.,TRBJ2-5,.
CASRRDFWADEQFF,TGTGCCAGCAGACGGGACTTTTGGGCGGATGAGCAGTTCTTC,TRBV28,.,TRBJ2-1,.
CSVFPDSTNYGYTF,TGCAGCGTTTTCCCTGACAGTACTAACTATGGCTACACCTTC,TRBV29-1,.,TRBJ1-2,.
CASTRQGPNYGYTF,TGTGCCAGCACGAGACAGGGCCCTAACTATGGCTACACCTTC,TRBV28,TRBD1,TRBJ1-2,.
CASSRRQHSNQPQHF,TGTGCCAGCAGCCGTCGACAGCATAGCAATCAGCCCCAGCATTTT,TRBV28,.,TRBJ1-5,.
CASEKAGGTDTQYF,TGCGCCAGCGAAAAAGCGGGAGGCACAGATACGCAGTATTTT,TRBV5-1,TRBD2,TRBJ2-3,.
CASSLSLALSFQQYF,TGTGCCAGCAGTCTATCGCTAGCGTTGTCGTTTCAGCAGTACTTC,TRBV27,.,TRBJ2-7,.
CASRVPGGGETQYF,TGTGCCAGCAGGGTACCGGGGGGTGGGGAGACCCAGTACTTC,TRBV6-5,TRBD2,TRBJ2-5,.
CASSHHAGQGQETQYF,TGCGCCAGCAGCCATCACGCTGGACAGGGTCAAGAGACCCAGTACTTC,TRBV5-1,TRBD1,TRBJ2-5,.
CASSYEREWSGEQFF,TGTGCCAGCAGTTACGAGCGGGAGTGGTCCGGTGAGCAGTTCTTC,TRBV6-5,TRBD2,TRBJ2-1,.
CASSYRRQNTEAFF,TGTGCCAGCAGTTACAGACGGCAGAACACTGAAGCTTTCTTT,TRBV11-2,.,TRBJ1-1,.
CATRQGGSYEQYF,TGTGCCACCAGACAGGGCGGCTCCTACGAGCAGTACTTC,TRBV6-1,TRBD1,TRBJ2-7,.
CASSFPEETQYF,TGTGCCAGCAGCTTTCCTGAGGAGACCCAGTACTTC,TRBV7-3,.,TRBJ2-5,.
CAWSDSVNQPQHF,TGTGCCTGGAGTGATTCGGTCAATCAGCCCCAGCATTTT,TRBV30,.,TRBJ1-5,.
CASSLDRGPQYEQYF,TGCGCCAGCAGCTTGGACAGGGGCCCTCAGTACGAGCAGTACTTC,TRBV5-1,TRBD1,TRBJ2-7,.
CASSFSGQKETQYF,TGTGCCAGCAGCTTCTCGGGACAGAAAGAGACCCAGTACTTC,TRBV7-7,TRBD1,TRBJ2-5,.
CASRIIAVNCNYEQYF,TGTGCCAGCAGAATTATAGCGGTCAACTGTAACTACGAGCAGTACTTC,TRBV14,.,TRBJ2-7,.
CASSMGQNSYNEQFF,TGTGCCAGCAGCATGGGACAGAACTCCTACAATGAGCAGTTCTTC,TRBV21-1,.,TRBJ2-1,.
CAWSGQLLSEQYF,TGTGCCTGGAGCGGACAACTCCTGTCCGAGCAGTACTTC,TRBV30,.,TRBJ2-7,.
CASLRQAGNTIYF,TGTGCCAGCCTGAGACAAGCTGGAAACACCATATATTTT,TRBV2,.,TRBJ1-3,few
CASNAPTTGRGEAFF,TGCGCCAGCAACGCCCCAACGACAGGGAGAGGTGAAGCTTTCTTT,TRBV4-1,TRBD1,TRBJ1-1,.
CASSSERQGRYGYTF,TGTGCCAGCAGCTCCGAGCGACAGGGCCGGTATGGCTACACCTTC,TRBV9,TRBD1,TRBJ1-2,.
CASSGGGGYYNSPLHF,TGTGCCAGCAGCGGCGGGGGGGGATACTATAATTCACCCCTCCACTTT,TRBV28,.,TRBJ1-6,.
CASSGTATYGYTF,TGTGCCAGCAGCGGGACAGCAACCTATGGCTACACCTTC,TRBV6-5,TRBD1,TRBJ1-2,.
CAWSVVRGTGSPLHF,TGTGCCTGGAGTGTAGTCCGGGGTACGGGTTCACCCCTCCACTTT,TRBV30,.,TRBJ1-6,few
CASSLQLATTEQFF,TGTGCCAGCAGCTTACAACTAGCGACTACTGAGCAGTTCTTC,TRBV7-2,TRBD2,TRBJ2-1,.
CSVGTSGSGYEQYF,TGCAGCGTGGGCACTAGCGGGAGTGGCTACGAGCAGTACTTC,TRBV29-1,TRBD2,TRBJ2-7,.
CASRDRSVNTEAFF,TGTGCCAGCAGGGACAGAAGTGTAAACACTGAAGCTTTCTTT,TRBV6-6,.,TRBJ1-1,.
CASSEIVGLYTDTQYF,TGTGCCAGCAGTGAAATCGTAGGACTATACACAGATACGCAGTATTTT,TRBV6-1,.,TRBJ2-3,.
CASSPRMGLGYGYTF,TGTGCCAGCAGTCCACGGATGGGGCTAGGCTATGGCTACACCTTC,TRBV7-2,.,TRBJ1-2,.
CASSTLGQRNEQYF,TGTGCCAGTAGTACCCTGGGACAGCGGAACGAGCAGTACTTC,TRBV19,TRBD1,TRBJ2-7,.
CASSLGDNREETQYF,TGTGCCAGCAGCTTAGGTGATAACAGGGAAGAGACCCAGTACTTC,TRBV7-9,.,TRBJ2-5,.
CASSLDTDQPQHF,TGTGCCAGCAGCTTGGACACCGATCAGCCCCAGCATTTT,TRBV5-5,.,TRBJ1-5,.
CASNRANQPQHF,TGTGCCAGCAACAGGGCGAATCAGCCCCAGCATTTT,TRBV2,.,TRBJ1-5,.
CASSLFSWGTSWIDTQYF,TGTGCCAGCAGCTTATTTTCGTGGGGGACTAGTTGGATAGATACGCAGTATTTT,TRBV7-2,TRBD2,TRBJ2-3,once
CASSVGTIGAGGPQETQYF,TGTGCCAGCAGCGTAGGAACAATTGGGGCGGGAGGGCCTCAAGAGACCCAGTACTTC,TRBV9,TRBD2,TRBJ2-5,.
CASSLASGGPGETQYF,TGTGCCAGCAGCTTGGCCAGCGGGGGGCCTGGAGAGACCCAGTACTTC,TRBV5-4,TRBD2,TRBJ2-5,once
CASSSRVTEAFF,TGTGCCAGCAGTTCCAGGGTTACTGAAGCTTTCTTT,TRBV7-8,.,TRBJ1-1,.
CASSLGDRGEKLFF,TGCGCCAGCAGCTTGGGGGACAGGGGTGAAAAACTGTTTTTT,TRBV5-1,TRBD1,TRBJ1-4,.
CASRVGGLNTGELFF,TGTGCCAGCCGGGTTGGCGGGTTAAACACCGGGGAGCTGTTTTTT,TRBV10-3,.,TRBJ2-2,.
CASSPRTGTEKLFF,TGTGCCAGCAGCCCCCGGACAGGGACTGAAAAACTGTTTTTT,TRBV9,TRBD1,TRBJ1-4,.